This is a list of T cell receptor beta chains from one sample in a study of vaccination and CD4 T cells after COVID-19. For these TCRs, the target antigens are not known. TCRdb re-analysed the PCR reads in MiXCR, keeping a single row per CDR3 protein. The sample has over 13,000 distinct CDR3 sequences, more than 20% seen once. The sample in question was CD4+ T cells from blood, cultured in vitro, obtained after SARS-CoV-2 vaccination. These TCRs come from a human donor who had recovered from COVID-19. The CDR3 runs from the conserved cysteine through the conserved F or W. Size values are once, few and many counts, or a class for expanded clones, and some rows have none.

v_call: TRBV7-2; j_call: TRBJ1-5; clone_size: .; cdr3_aa: CAGSFDPASPQHF
v_call: TRBV2; j_call: TRBJ2-2; clone_size: .; cdr3_aa: CANRGQVTNTGELFF
v_call: TRBV10-3; j_call: TRBJ2-7; clone_size: .; cdr3_aa: CAISEGLVNYEQYF
v_call: TRBV5-1; j_call: TRBJ1-5; clone_size: .; cdr3_aa: CASSFRPGQGAQPQHF
v_call: TRBV27; j_call: TRBJ1-2; clone_size: few; cdr3_aa: CASSPQTSGYGYTF
v_call: TRBV30; j_call: TRBJ1-5; clone_size: .; cdr3_aa: CAWSWDRDNQPQHF
v_call: TRBV6-2/TRBV6-3; j_call: TRBJ1-5; clone_size: few; cdr3_aa: CASSYSGLNQPQHF
v_call: TRBV29-1; j_call: TRBJ2-5; clone_size: .; cdr3_aa: CSFVKRGFDRETQYF
v_call: TRBV19; j_call: TRBJ1-1; clone_size: few; cdr3_aa: CASSIERGRGKRAFF
v_call: TRBV6-7; j_call: TRBJ2-2; clone_size: .; cdr3_aa: CASSYSPGLAGEYGELFF
v_call: TRBV28; j_call: TRBJ2-7; clone_size: .; cdr3_aa: CASRKRGSLHEQYF
v_call: TRBV7-2; j_call: TRBJ2-7; clone_size: .; cdr3_aa: CASSSLAGGPGEQYF
v_call: TRBV18; j_call: TRBJ2-1; clone_size: .; cdr3_aa: CASSPYQGRELGFF
v_call: TRBV10-2; j_call: TRBJ1-5; clone_size: .; cdr3_aa: CATQGGPKGRSNQPQHF
v_call: TRBV7-2; j_call: TRBJ2-1; clone_size: medium-sized; cdr3_aa: CASSLLPLGKGQFF
v_call: TRBV7-2; j_call: TRBJ2-5; clone_size: few; cdr3_aa: CASSLAGVAETQYF
v_call: TRBV6-1; j_call: TRBJ1-2; clone_size: medium-sized; cdr3_aa: CASNPRPRQLYGGYTF
v_call: TRBV10-1; j_call: TRBJ2-7; clone_size: .; cdr3_aa: CASSDRTPPLESYEQYF
v_call: TRBV28; j_call: TRBJ2-3; clone_size: .; cdr3_aa: CASSLVLRGSTDTQYF
v_call: TRBV18; j_call: TRBJ1-5; clone_size: .; cdr3_aa: CASSPGRNQPQHF
v_call: TRBV7-9; j_call: TRBJ2-5; clone_size: .; cdr3_aa: CASSPADRLETQYF
v_call: TRBV10-1; j_call: TRBJ2-1; clone_size: .; cdr3_aa: CASSEGREGLYNEQFF
v_call: TRBV7-2; j_call: TRBJ2-2; clone_size: .; cdr3_aa: CASSLQTRGYTGELFF
v_call: TRBV12-3/TRBV12-4; j_call: TRBJ1-2; clone_size: few; cdr3_aa: CASSLVPVRRYGYTF
v_call: TRBV5-4; j_call: TRBJ2-2; clone_size: .; cdr3_aa: CASNSGTQNTGELFF
v_call: TRBV20-1; j_call: TRBJ2-2; clone_size: .; cdr3_aa: CSARAGGDTGELFF
v_call: TRBV5-1; j_call: TRBJ2-1; clone_size: .; cdr3_aa: CASSLVVAAAAEQFF
v_call: TRBV24-1; j_call: TRBJ1-2; clone_size: .; cdr3_aa: CATRRGGGDYGYTF
v_call: TRBV2; j_call: TRBJ2-2; clone_size: few; cdr3_aa: CASSVRGTTNTGELFF
v_call: TRBV7-9; j_call: TRBJ1-5; clone_size: few; cdr3_aa: CASSLGGFRQPQHF
v_call: TRBV30; j_call: TRBJ2-7; clone_size: .; cdr3_aa: CAWRDAPEQYF
v_call: TRBV5-6; j_call: TRBJ2-7; clone_size: .; cdr3_aa: CASSFLQGAGEQYF
v_call: TRBV11-1; j_call: TRBJ2-2; clone_size: .; cdr3_aa: CASSLASATGERTNTGELFF
v_call: TRBV7-8; j_call: TRBJ1-5; clone_size: medium-sized; cdr3_aa: CASSRGQGSNQPQHF
v_call: TRBV20-1; j_call: TRBJ2-3; clone_size: medium-sized; cdr3_aa: CSARGGVSTTDTQYF
v_call: TRBV11-3; j_call: TRBJ2-1; clone_size: few; cdr3_aa: CASSPGTAAGQFF
v_call: TRBV6-5; j_call: TRBJ2-3; clone_size: .; cdr3_aa: CASSYGGLAATSTDTQYF
v_call: TRBV28; j_call: TRBJ1-5; clone_size: medium-sized; cdr3_aa: CASSLSGAFNQPQHF
v_call: TRBV7-9; j_call: TRBJ2-7; clone_size: few; cdr3_aa: CASTRTGASDEQYF
v_call: TRBV20-1; j_call: TRBJ2-7; clone_size: few; cdr3_aa: CSARDPLSIKTSGNYEQYF